This T cell receptor beta chain emerged from a study of T cell repertoires in ileal Crohn's disease. Study-level background: All patients had surgery for stricturing (around 60%) or penetrating (around 40%) disease.

Findings and limits, study-wide: Mucosal expansions were suggested to be mainly CD8 T cells.

As for this clone: The antigen is unknown.

Germline assignment: CDR1 WNHNN and CDR2 SYGVQD (reference sequence). This CDR3 region has 15 residues. V was pared by 3 bases and J by 6 bases, with 8 bases of the junction left unmatched. Time point in this sample: inflamed ileum from the surgical specimen. TCRdb's copy holds only in-frame clones and misses some; the assay was immunoSEQ multiplex PCR. The table includes about 14,000 clones, less than 80% detected once. Material: ileal tissue. V gene TRBV10-1 combines with J gene TRBJ2-5; 9 bases fit TRBD2. This clonotype was sampled from an adult with Crohn's disease. The chain's CDR3 is CASSDRASGAKTQYF. In nucleotides, the CDR3 is TGCGCCAGCAGTGATCGGGCTAGCGGGGCCAAGACCCAGTACTTC.